This T cell receptor beta chain was obtained from a study of vaccination and CD4 T cells after COVID-19. The treatment here: roughly 10-day PBMC culture with coronavirus spike peptide pools or control peptides (ViraFEST assay). Medium was half-exchanged with fresh IL-2 medium on days 3 and 7. Researchers used the Oncomine TCR Beta short-read assay to sequence DNA from cultured CD4+ T cells. Via MiXCR, TCRdb re-called the PCR reads, giving one row per CDR3 protein. The sample records 8,000 to 10,000 distinct CDR3 sequences, 55% to 65% being singletons. Turning to this clonotype: What it binds is unknown.

Looked up from germline, CDR1 is LGHDT and CDR2 is YNNKEL (reference sequence). The V end lost 1 base, the J end lost 6 bases, and 5 bases lay between the germline ends. This CDR3 is built from 12 residues. This clonotype was sampled from a human donor who had recovered from COVID-19. The rearrangement joins TRBV3-1 to TRBJ2-3; unclear D gene. Sequencing input: CD4+ T cells from blood, cultured in vitro. The CDR3 sequence: CASSQVGDTQYF. The DNA of the CDR3 is TGTGCCAGCAGCCAAGTTGGGGATACGCAGTATTTT.